A selection of T cell receptor beta chains follows, all from one sample in a study of control samples from healthy donors and cancer patients. Repertoires were generated with immunoSEQ multiplex PCR, while TCRdb's copy carries only in-frame clones and drops some. The data show tens of thousands of clones, around 87% seen once. The material sequenced was PBMCs. These receptors were taken from a man in his fifties or sixties with colorectal cancer. Both conserved end residues are part of each CDR3. D genes are given only for firm matches. Clone size appears in some rows only: once, few, many, or a class for an expanded clone.

D gene,J gene,clone size,V gene,CDR3 DNA,CDR3 protein
-,TRBJ1-1,-,TRBV10-3,TGTGCCATCACAGGTTCAGGCAGGCAGGCTTTCTTT,CAITGSGRQAFF
TRBD1,TRBJ1-5,once,TRBV18,TGTGCCAGCTCACGCAGCCCGGACAGGGGGCCTCAGCCCCAGCATTTT,CASSRSPDRGPQPQHF
-,TRBJ2-1,once,TRBV4-1,TGCGCCAGCAGCCAAGATCGACGGAGGCGGGATAGCGGGGACAGCTCCTACAATGAGCAGTTCTTC,CASSQDRRRRDSGDSSYNEQFF
-,TRBJ2-7,-,TRBV7-9,TGTGCCAGCAGCTTAGTGTCAGGGAGTGCCTACGAGCAGTACTTC,CASSLVSGSAYEQYF
-,TRBJ1-1,once,TRBV5-1,TGCGCCAGCAGGGGGAAGGGGGGAAAAGAATTGGTAGGGTTCACTGAAGCTTTCTTT,CASRGKGGKELVGFTEAFF
-,TRBJ1-1,-,TRBV27,TGTGCCAGCAGCAATATGAAGGACAGCCCAGGAGTAGGACAGAACACTGAAGCTTTCTTT,CASSNMKDSPGVGQNTEAFF
-,TRBJ2-7,once,TRBV11-2,TGTGCCAGCAGCTTAGATTTGTACGAGCAGTACTTC,CASSLDLYEQYF
TRBD2,TRBJ2-4,-,TRBV6-5,TGTGCCAGCAGTTCCCGGGGGGGCGCGGACATTCAGTACTTC,CASSSRGGADIQYF
-,TRBJ1-1,-,TRBV30,TGTGCCTGGAGTGTATCGGACCTGCTGAACACTGAAGCTTTCTTT,CAWSVSDLLNTEAFF
TRBD1,TRBJ2-7,-,TRBV7-2,TGTGCCAGCAGCTTAGGGGACAGGGGGGGATACTACGAGCAGTACTTC,CASSLGDRGGYYEQYF
-,TRBJ1-3,-,TRBV3-1/TRBV3-2,TGTGCCAGCAGCCGAATGTATGGGGTTTCGGGAAACACCATATATTTT,CASSRMYGVSGNTIYF
TRBD2,TRBJ2-3,once,TRBV7-2,TGTGCCAGCAGCTTAGCCCTGGGGCGGGGGACTAGCACAGATACGCAGTATTTT,CASSLALGRGTSTDTQYF
TRBD1,TRBJ2-3,-,TRBV11-2,TGTGCCAGCAGCTACCGGGACAGGAGCACAGATACGCAGTATTTT,CASSYRDRSTDTQYF
-,TRBJ2-5,-,TRBV19,TGTGCCAGTAGTATAGATCGGAGAGAGACCCAGTACTTC,CASSIDRRETQYF
TRBD2,TRBJ2-7,-,TRBV5-1,TGCGCCAGCACCTTAGCGGGGGATACCTACGAGCAGTACTTC,CASTLAGDTYEQYF
-,TRBJ1-1,-,TRBV7-9,TGTGCCAGCAGCCCGAAGACAGTTTTGAACACTGAAGCTTTCTTT,CASSPKTVLNTEAFF
TRBD1,TRBJ2-7,-,TRBV7-9,TGTGCCAGCAGCCGGGGGACAGGGGGCGGTCACGAGCAGTACTTC,CASSRGTGGGHEQYF
-,TRBJ2-7,-,TRBV11-2,TGTGCCAGCAGCTTGGGACAAAGAACCTACGAGCAGTACTTC,CASSLGQRTYEQYF
-,TRBJ1-1,-,TRBV27,TGTGCCAGCAGTTTGAGGGTTAGCACTGAAGCTTTCTTT,CASSLRVSTEAFF
-,TRBJ2-7,-,TRBV11-2,TGTGCCAGCAGCTACGAGCCGTTCGACGAGCAGTACTTC,CASSYEPFDEQYF
-,TRBJ2-3,-,TRBV6-5,TGTGCCAGCAGTTTCTCGAATACGCAGTATTTT,CASSFSNTQYF
-,TRBJ2-4,-,TRBV3-1/TRBV3-2,TGTGCCAGCAGCCAGACGGGGGACATTCAGTACTTC,CASSQTGDIQYF
TRBD2,TRBJ2-1,-,TRBV4-1,TGCGCCAGCAGCCTTCTAGCGGGGGGGCATTTTGAGCAGTTCTTC,CASSLLAGGHFEQFF
TRBD2,TRBJ2-1,-,TRBV14,TGTGCCAGCAGCCCCTTTCCTAGCGGGGGCAACTCCTACAATGAGCAGTTCTTC,CASSPFPSGGNSYNEQFF